These T cell receptor beta chains were read from a single sample in a study of type 1 regulatory T cells. A single record per CDR3 protein comes from TCRdb applying MiXCR to the reads. The sample holds 80,000 to 100,000 distinct CDR3 sequences, 30% to 35% seen once. Sequences were obtained from CD4+ T cells, either the whole sample or a sorted fraction (not recorded which). The receptors were sampled from a human donor in good health. Both conserved end residues are part of each CDR3.

j_call v_call cdr3_aa
TRBJ2-1 TRBV20-1 CSTTRDRQRGDNEQFF
TRBJ2-5 TRBV10-3 CATWPGLETQYF
TRBJ1-5 TRBV12-3/TRBV12-4 CASRSTGGSNQPQHF
TRBJ2-6 TRBV24-1 CATSDGDSGANVLTF
TRBJ2-1 TRBV19 CASSIEGAYNEQFF
TRBJ2-7 TRBV7-2 CASSLYGTAYEQYF
TRBJ2-7 TRBV5-1 CASSLDKNIAGVYEQYF
TRBJ2-7 TRBV20-1 CSARGASGREGQYF
TRBJ2-3 TRBV19 CASGRQSSTDTQYF
TRBJ2-3 TRBV5-1 CASQNSGDTQYF
TRBJ2-5 TRBV5-6 CASSRTVSETQYF
TRBJ2-3 TRBV7-2 CASSYTGSTDTQYF
TRBJ2-5 TRBV11-2 CASSLDSQETQYF
TRBJ2-1 TRBV5-1 CASSGGGAHNEQFF
TRBJ2-3 TRBV18 CASSPPTGGRRTDTQYF
TRBJ2-3 TRBV24-1 CATSDPKRRGGADTQYF
TRBJ2-1 TRBV28 CASSLVAGGNEQFF
TRBJ2-1 TRBV7-3 CASSLTLDNEQFF
TRBJ2-7 TRBV7-2 CASSGLAGPYEQYF
TRBJ2-2 TRBV7-2 CASSLFSDGELFF
TRBJ2-5 TRBV30 CAWSRPTGGETQYF
TRBJ2-5 TRBV5-1 CASSVTRETQYF
TRBJ2-1 TRBV20-1 CSATRLLAGGPSSYNEQFF
TRBJ1-2 TRBV5-5 CASSMGDRRPINYGYTF
TRBJ1-2 TRBV7-2 CASSLVGTGPQYGYTF
TRBJ2-3 TRBV5-1 CASSQTGGTSNTQYF
TRBJ1-2 TRBV4-1 CASSQEPGINYGYTF
TRBJ1-5 TRBV19 CASTTGQERNQPQHF
TRBJ1-1 TRBV6-6 CASSYGVRGLATEAFF
TRBJ2-1 TRBV6-2/TRBV6-3 CASSLLENEQFF
TRBJ2-7 TRBV6-5 CASSYLLGSLYEQYF
TRBJ2-5 TRBV27 CASRRQGPRETQYF
TRBJ2-3 TRBV5-6 CASRPNGRGPDTQYF
TRBJ2-3 TRBV12-3/TRBV12-4 CASSFGGSEGDTQYF
TRBJ2-3 TRBV5-1 CASSLRELATDTQYF
TRBJ2-1 TRBV30 CAWSGRNEQFF
TRBJ2-2 TRBV29-1 CSVGFQGYTGELFF
TRBJ2-7 TRBV9 CASSGAGTSGSTYEQYF
TRBJ2-2 TRBV24-1 CATSATGNTGELFF
TRBJ2-5 TRBV7-9 CASSLIGAAQETQYF
TRBJ2-6 TRBV12-3/TRBV12-4 CASSLYEGTDSGANVLTF
TRBJ2-7 TRBV18 CASSRASSGSSYEQYF
TRBJ2-7 TRBV14 CASSVQGPPYEQYF
TRBJ1-1 TRBV6-2/TRBV6-3 CASSRQGATTEAFF
TRBJ1-2 TRBV4-3 CASSRDRASGGYTF